This T cell receptor (beta chain) appears in the sequencing data of a study of T cells in Graves' hyperthyroidism and ophthalmopathy (dated by TCRdb to between 2019 and 2020). About the full investigation: TCR V-J signatures able to tell the groups apart were searched for in a discovery cohort of 90 to 100 patients, of whom about 40 had Graves' ophthalmopathy and around 57 had stable Graves' hyperthyroidism. Prospective prediction of ophthalmopathy was tested in an independent validation cohort consisting of fewer than 20 hyperthyroidism patients and around 16 patients who later progressed to ophthalmopathy. The roughly 90 discovery patients were divided at random into training and test sets in a 7:3 ratio. In six Graves' hyperthyroidism patients, the study also compared T-cell repertoires from thyroid tissue with T-cell repertoires from blood. After blood sampling, hyperthyroidism patients were treated with methimazole at a starting dose of 30 mg daily, and ophthalmopathy patients were treated with high-dose intravenous methylprednisolone. The paper reports TCR Vbeta CDR3 sequencing of fewer than 150 peripheral blood samples: over 40 ophthalmopathy, approximately 74 hyperthyroidism and around 17 progressor patients. The paper as a whole reports these results and caveats: In cross-validation, a model built on a 13 V-J signature told ophthalmopathy apart from stable hyperthyroidism with 85% to 90% sensitivity and about 81% specificity, and in testing the same model reached 80%/75%. In validation, progression to ophthalmopathy was predicted by the model with 70.59% sensitivity and about 72% specificity, a median of about 6.4 months before onset. Most expanded thyroid clonotypes (frequency above 0.001) were also detected in blood, a finding suggesting that blood repertoires may reflect thyroid immune responses. No statistical method was used to fix the sample size in advance, and group allocation was not hidden from the investigators.

V and J lose 3 bases and 0 bases, and a span of 17 bases separates them. The germline V gene yields SQVTM for CDR1 and ANQGSEA for CDR2. CDR3 length: 16 amino acids, cysteine to phenylalanine. Of all the DNA, just the CDR3 is kept, 48 bases in frame from base 1. Amplification of TCR beta CDR3 regions was carried out from RNA transcripts. The TCR CDR3 was subjected to a first round of RT-PCR using the HTBI primer set and the Qiagen OneStep RT-PCR kit. A second multiplex PCR round built the libraries, followed by size selection and purification. The libraries were sequenced on an Illumina HiSeq2000 using paired-end 100 bp reads. On the authors' methods: SOAPnuke was used to process the raw data, throwing out any read that contained adapters or uncalled bases, had a mean Phred below 15, or lacked an exact constant-primer or identifier match. High-quality paired reads were merged with COPE v1.2.5, and unique nucleotide sequences were defined as clonotypes. MiTCR v1.1 was used to align the clonotypes against IMGT TRBV, TRBD and TRBJ reference segments. Only V-J combinations with frequency above 0.0001, covering about 99% of repertoires, were analysed. A TCS score was defined as the ratio of F50 (clonal expansion) to E x V (chaos), with BLOSUM62-based TCRdist applied between CDR3 peptides within each V-J. Welch's t-statistics and random forest reduced roughly 500 V-J features to about 12, which were used in a naive Bayes classifier (R e1071). In-frame beta chains were kept once TCRdb had trimmed the public reads at Q25 with fastp and called clones with MiXCR. All rows with the same CDR3 protein become a single entry with the most common DNA and genes. These V and J calls originate from TCRdb's pipeline instead of the authors' own analysis. The sample table records approximately 560,000 distinct CDR3 sequences; roughly 46% of these occur just once. The ten largest clones represent roughly 8.2% of the sample.

Stable Graves' hyperthyroidism was defined as the absence of progression to ophthalmopathy over 18 months of follow-up. Hyperthyroidism patients were newly diagnosed, with disease duration under 2 months, and aged 18 to 65 years. Exclusion was applied to patients with uncontrolled infections, other autoimmune diseases, pregnancy or lactation. Diagnoses relied on clinical symptoms, serum thyroxine and TRAb, thyroid ultrasound and orbital computed tomography. Trizol reagent was used to extract total RNA, and RNA quality was then checked on an Agilent 2100 Bioanalyzer. Many counts were recorded for this clonotype. Its recognized antigen is unknown. No base qualities exist here, and no much larger clone lies one base off it.

The sample comprised peripheral blood or thyroid tissue (not recorded which). This clonotype was sampled from a woman between 18 and 29 years old with Graves' hyperthyroidism. Donor details come from another sample of the same person, matched by shared clones. Rearrangement joined TRBV29-1 to TRBJ1-1; the D gene is perhaps TRBD1, on 6 matching bases. CDR3 protein: CSVDTGTLLMNTEAFF. The DNA sequence is TGCAGCGTTGACACAGGGACCCTCCTCATGAACACTGAAGCTTTCTTT. The CDR3 plus the reference TRBV29-1 and TRBJ1-1 genes for the other parts give the full variable domain: SAVISQKPSRDICQRGTSLTIQCQVDSQVTMMFWYRQQPGQSLTLIATANQGSEATYESGFVIDKFPISRPNLTFSTLTVSNMSPEDSSIYLCSVDTGTLLMNTEAFFGQGTRLTVV.